This section outlines one T cell receptor beta chain sequence together with its context. The antigen is not known. Systemic immunosuppression or a history of autoimmune disease excluded patients. These data come from a study of OX40 agonist ivuxolimab in advanced cancers. Overall study results and limits: Among T cells, CD8+ cells averaged more expanded clones than CD4+ cells. What antigens the expanded peripheral T cells recognized was never established.

Trimming took 1 base from V and 3 from J, leaving 9 bases between them. This CDR3 is 14 amino acids long. The germline gives CDR1 MGHDK, CDR2 SYGVNS. Generated by immunoSEQ multiplex PCR, the TCRdb table keeps only in-frame clones and is missing some. Altogether 65,000 to 75,000 clones are present, nearly 90% being singletons, with the ten largest covering about 4%. The V call is TRBV25-1, the J call TRBJ1-2; TRBD1 is a possible D gene (6 bases). The material sequenced was CD4+ or CD8+ T cells sorted from blood, taken in a trial of the OX40 agonist ivuxolimab. The TCR was taken from an adult with an advanced solid tumor such as melanoma, head and neck, liver or kidney cancer. CDR3 loop: CASSEFGGHYGYTF. In DNA form, the CDR3 reads TGTGCCAGCAGTGAATTTGGGGGGCACTATGGCTACACCTTC.